This TCR beta chain stems from a study of blood T cell repertoires in COVID-19. Overall study: The United States, Italy and Spain supplied acute and convalescent COVID-19 samples.

This clone is labeled as hyperexpanded. The repertoire was sequenced with immunoSEQ multiplex PCR; TCRdb's copy has only in-frame clones and lacks some. The table shows some 300,000 clones, with approximately 86% occurring only once. The source is a woman aged 65 to 85 with COVID-19, enrolled during active disease. Material for sequencing was peripheral blood.

The CDR3, as DNA: TGTGCCAGCAGCTTGCGCGGGACGGACTACGAGCAGTACTTC. This encodes CASSLRGTDYEQYF. This chain joins TRBV5-5 and TRBJ2-7; perhaps TRBD2 as D (6 bases). CDR1 is SGHKS and CDR2 is YYEKEE in the germline V gene (reference sequence). The germline V and J ends were trimmed by 1 base and 3 bases, with 11 bases remaining between them. This CDR3 is built from 14 residues.